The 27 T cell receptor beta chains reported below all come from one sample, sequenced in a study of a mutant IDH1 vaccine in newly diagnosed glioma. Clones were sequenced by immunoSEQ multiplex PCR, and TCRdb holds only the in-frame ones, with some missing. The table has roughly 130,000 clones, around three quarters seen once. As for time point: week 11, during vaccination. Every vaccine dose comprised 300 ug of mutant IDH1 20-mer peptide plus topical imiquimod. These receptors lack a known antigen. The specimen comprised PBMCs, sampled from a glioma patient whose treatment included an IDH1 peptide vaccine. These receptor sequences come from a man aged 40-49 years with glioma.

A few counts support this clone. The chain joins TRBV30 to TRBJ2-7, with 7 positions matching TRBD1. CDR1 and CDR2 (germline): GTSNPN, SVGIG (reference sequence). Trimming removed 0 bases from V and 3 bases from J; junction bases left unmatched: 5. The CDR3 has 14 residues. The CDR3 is CAWSVLRQGYEQYF. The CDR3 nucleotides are TGTGCCTGGAGTGTACTAAGACAGGGCTACGAGCAGTACTTC.

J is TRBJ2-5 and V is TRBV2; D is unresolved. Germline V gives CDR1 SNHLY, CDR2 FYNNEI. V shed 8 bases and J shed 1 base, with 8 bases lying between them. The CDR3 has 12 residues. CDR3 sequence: CASGMIQETQYF. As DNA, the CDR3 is TGTGCCAGCGGAATGATCCAAGAGACCCAGTACTTC.

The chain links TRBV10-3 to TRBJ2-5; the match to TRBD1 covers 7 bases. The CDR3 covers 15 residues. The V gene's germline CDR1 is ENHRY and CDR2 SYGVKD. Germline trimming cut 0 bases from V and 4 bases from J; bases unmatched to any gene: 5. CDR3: CAISESETGRETQYF. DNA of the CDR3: TGTGCCATCAGTGAGTCCGAGACAGGGAGAGAGACCCAGTACTTC.

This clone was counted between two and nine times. CDR3 DNA sequence: TGTGCCAGCAGCCCACACCTGGATACGCAGTATTTT. Its protein is CASSPHLDTQYF. V gene TRBV21-1 combines with J gene TRBJ2-3; the table names TRBD1, a call not compared with the DNA. TRBV21-1 represents a pseudogene. CDR3 length: 12 amino acids.

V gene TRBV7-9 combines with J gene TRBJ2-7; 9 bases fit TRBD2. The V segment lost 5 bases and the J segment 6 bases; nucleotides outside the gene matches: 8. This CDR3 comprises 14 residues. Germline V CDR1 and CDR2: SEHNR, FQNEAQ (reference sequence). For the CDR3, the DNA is TGTGCCAGCAGCGACAGCGGGAGGTCGTTCGAGCAGTACTTC. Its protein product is CASSDSGRSFEQYF.

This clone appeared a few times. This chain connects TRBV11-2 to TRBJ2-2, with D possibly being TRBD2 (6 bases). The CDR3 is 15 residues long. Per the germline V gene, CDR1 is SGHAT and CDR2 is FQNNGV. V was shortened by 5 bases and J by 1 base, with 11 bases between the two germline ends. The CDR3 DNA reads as TGTGCCAGCAGCCCTTGGGGACTGAACACCGGGGAGCTGTTTTTT. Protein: CASSPWGLNTGELFF.

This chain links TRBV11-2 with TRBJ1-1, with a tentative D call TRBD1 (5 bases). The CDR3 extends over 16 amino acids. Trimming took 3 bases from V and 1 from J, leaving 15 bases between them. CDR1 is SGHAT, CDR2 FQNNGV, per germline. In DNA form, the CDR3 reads TGTGCCAGCAGCTTGAGGGGAAAGGGGCCGAACACTGAAGCTTTCTTT. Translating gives CASSLRGKGPNTEAFF.

The DNA for the CDR3 is TGTGCCAGCAGCCAAGATAGGGTTCTGACGCAGTATTTT. It translates to CASSQDRVLTQYF. This sequence joins TRBV14 and TRBJ2-3; no firm D call. Germline V gives CDR1 SGHDN, CDR2 FVKESK. Trimming left V 0 bases short and J 9 bases short, with 10 bases between. The CDR3 totals 13 residues.

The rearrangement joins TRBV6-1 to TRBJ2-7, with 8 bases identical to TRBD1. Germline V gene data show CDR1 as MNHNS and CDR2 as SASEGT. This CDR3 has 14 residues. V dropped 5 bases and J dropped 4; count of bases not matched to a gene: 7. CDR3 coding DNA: TGTGCCAGCAGTTTGAGGACAGGGTTATACGAGCAGTACTTC. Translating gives CASSLRTGLYEQYF.

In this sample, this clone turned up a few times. The CDR3, as DNA: TGCAGCGTTGACAGGGCTAACTATGGCTACACCTTC. Its protein is CSVDRANYGYTF. The chain recombines TRBV29-1 with TRBJ1-2, with D possibly being TRBD1 (5 bases). CDR3 length equals 12 residues. Germline V lookup: CDR1 SQVTM, CDR2 ANQGSEA. V gave up 3 bases and J gave up 0 bases, with 5 bases separating them.

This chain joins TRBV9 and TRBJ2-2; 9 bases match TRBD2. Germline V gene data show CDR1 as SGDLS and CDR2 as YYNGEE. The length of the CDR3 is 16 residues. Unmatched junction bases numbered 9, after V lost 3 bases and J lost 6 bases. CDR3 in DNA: TGTGCCAGCAGCGCCCCCGGGACTAGCTGGGCCGGGGAGCTGTTTTTT. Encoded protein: CASSAPGTSWAGELFF.

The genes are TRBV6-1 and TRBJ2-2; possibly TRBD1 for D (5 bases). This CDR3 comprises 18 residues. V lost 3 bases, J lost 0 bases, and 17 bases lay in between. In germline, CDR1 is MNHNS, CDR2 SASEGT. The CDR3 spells CASSDPVWGRPNTGELFF. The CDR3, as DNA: TGTGCCAGCAGTGATCCGGTATGGGGCAGGCCGAACACCGGGGAGCTGTTTTTT.

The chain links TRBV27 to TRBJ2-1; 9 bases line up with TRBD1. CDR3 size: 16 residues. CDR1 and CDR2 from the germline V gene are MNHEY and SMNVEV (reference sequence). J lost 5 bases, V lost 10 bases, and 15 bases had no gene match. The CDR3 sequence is CATSLIGTGSDNEQFF. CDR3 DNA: TGTGCCACCTCCCTCATAGGGACAGGGAGCGACAATGAGCAGTTCTTC.

The CDR3 region has the DNA TGTGCCAGCAGCCTAAGGACAGGGGGAACAGATACGCAGTATTTT. It codes for CASSLRTGGTDTQYF. This chain links TRBV6-6 with TRBJ2-3; TRBD1 matches at 10 bases. The germline CDR1 and CDR2 sequences are MNHNY and SVGAGI (reference sequence). The CDR3 has 15 amino acids. The junction had 6 bases not matched to a gene; V was cut back by 6 bases and J by 3 bases.

The CDR3 region is CASSPGQGALETQYF. For the CDR3, the DNA is TGTGCCAGCTCCCCCGGTCAGGGGGCTCTTGAGACCCAGTACTTC. The J gene is TRBJ2-5, the V gene TRBV18, with 8 bases matching TRBD1. CDR1 KGHSH and CDR2 LQKENI come from the germline V gene. Losses at the gene ends were 6 bases for V and 5 bases for J; bases not matched to a gene: 11. There are 15 residues in the CDR3.

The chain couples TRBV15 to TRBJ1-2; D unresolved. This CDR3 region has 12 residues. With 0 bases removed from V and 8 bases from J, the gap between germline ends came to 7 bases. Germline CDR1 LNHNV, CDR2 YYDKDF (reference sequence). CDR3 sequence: CATSRDLTGYTF. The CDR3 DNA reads TGTGCCACCAGCAGAGATTTAACCGGCTACACCTTC.

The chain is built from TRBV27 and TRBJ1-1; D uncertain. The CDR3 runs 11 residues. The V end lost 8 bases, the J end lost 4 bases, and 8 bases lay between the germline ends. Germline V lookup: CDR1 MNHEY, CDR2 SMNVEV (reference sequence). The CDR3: CASGRGTEAFF. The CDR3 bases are TGTGCCAGCGGACGGGGCACTGAAGCTTTCTTT.

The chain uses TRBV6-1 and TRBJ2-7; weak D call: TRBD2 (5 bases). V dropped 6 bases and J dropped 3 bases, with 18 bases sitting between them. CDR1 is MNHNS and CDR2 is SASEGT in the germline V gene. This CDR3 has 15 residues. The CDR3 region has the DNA TGTGCCAGCAGGGTTTACGGAGAGGGAAACTACGAGCAGTACTTC. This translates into CASRVYGEGNYEQYF.

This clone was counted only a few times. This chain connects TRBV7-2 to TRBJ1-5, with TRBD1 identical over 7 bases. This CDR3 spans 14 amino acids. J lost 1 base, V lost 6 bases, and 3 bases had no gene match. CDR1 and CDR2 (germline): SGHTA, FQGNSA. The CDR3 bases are TGTGCCAGCAGGGTACAGGGGAGCAATCAGCCCCAGCATTTT. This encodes CASRVQGSNQPQHF.

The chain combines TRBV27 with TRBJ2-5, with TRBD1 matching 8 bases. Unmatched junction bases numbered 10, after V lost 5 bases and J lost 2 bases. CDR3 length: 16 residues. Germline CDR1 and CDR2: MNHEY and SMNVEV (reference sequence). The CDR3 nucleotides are TGTGCCAGCAGTCTAGGGACAGGAATGGGACAAGAGACCCAGTACTTC. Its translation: CASSLGTGMGQETQYF.

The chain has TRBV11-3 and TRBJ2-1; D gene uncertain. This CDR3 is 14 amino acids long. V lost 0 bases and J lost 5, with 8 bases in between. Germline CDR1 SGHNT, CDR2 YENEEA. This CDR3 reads CASSLDGPHNEQFF. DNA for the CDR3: TGTGCCAGCAGCTTAGATGGGCCACACAATGAGCAGTTCTTC.

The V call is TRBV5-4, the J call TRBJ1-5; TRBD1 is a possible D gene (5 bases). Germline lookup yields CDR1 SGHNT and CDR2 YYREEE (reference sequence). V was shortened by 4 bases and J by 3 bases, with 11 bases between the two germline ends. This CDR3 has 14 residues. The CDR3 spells CASSADRVNQPQHF. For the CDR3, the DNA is TGTGCCAGCAGCGCCGACAGAGTCAATCAGCCCCAGCATTTT.

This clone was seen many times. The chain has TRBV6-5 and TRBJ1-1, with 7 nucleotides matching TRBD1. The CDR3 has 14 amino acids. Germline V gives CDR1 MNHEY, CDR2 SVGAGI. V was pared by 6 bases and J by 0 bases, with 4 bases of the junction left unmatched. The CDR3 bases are TGTGCCAGCAGCCGCAGGGGGATGAACACTGAAGCTTTCTTT. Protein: CASSRRGMNTEAFF.

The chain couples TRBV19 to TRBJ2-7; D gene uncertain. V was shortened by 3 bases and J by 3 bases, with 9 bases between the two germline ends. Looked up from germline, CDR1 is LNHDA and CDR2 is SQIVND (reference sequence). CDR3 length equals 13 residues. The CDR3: CASSMTVDYEQYF. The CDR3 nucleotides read TGTGCCAGTAGTATGACGGTCGACTACGAGCAGTACTTC.

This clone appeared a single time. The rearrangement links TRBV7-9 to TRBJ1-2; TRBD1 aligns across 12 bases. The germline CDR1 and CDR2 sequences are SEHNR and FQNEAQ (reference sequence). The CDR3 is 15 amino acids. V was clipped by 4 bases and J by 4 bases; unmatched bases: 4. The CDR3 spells CASSSGTGGAYGYTF. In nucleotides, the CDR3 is TGTGCCAGCAGCTCGGGGACAGGGGGCGCCTATGGCTACACCTTC.

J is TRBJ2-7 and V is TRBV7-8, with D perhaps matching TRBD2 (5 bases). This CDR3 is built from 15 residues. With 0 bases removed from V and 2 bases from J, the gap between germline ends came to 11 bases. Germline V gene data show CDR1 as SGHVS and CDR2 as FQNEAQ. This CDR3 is CASSLASGGPYEQYF. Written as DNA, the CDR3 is TGTGCCAGCAGCTTAGCATCCGGAGGTCCCTACGAGCAGTACTTC.

The CDR3, as DNA: TGTGCCAGTGGCCGTTACAGCGGAACCTACGAGCAGTACTTC. Translation: CASGRYSGTYEQYF. The chain uses TRBV19 and TRBJ2-7; weak D call: TRBD2 (5 bases). CDR1 is LNHDA and CDR2 is SQIVND in the germline V gene (reference sequence). V was clipped by 8 bases and J by 2 bases, with 16 bases between them. CDR3 length equals 14 residues.